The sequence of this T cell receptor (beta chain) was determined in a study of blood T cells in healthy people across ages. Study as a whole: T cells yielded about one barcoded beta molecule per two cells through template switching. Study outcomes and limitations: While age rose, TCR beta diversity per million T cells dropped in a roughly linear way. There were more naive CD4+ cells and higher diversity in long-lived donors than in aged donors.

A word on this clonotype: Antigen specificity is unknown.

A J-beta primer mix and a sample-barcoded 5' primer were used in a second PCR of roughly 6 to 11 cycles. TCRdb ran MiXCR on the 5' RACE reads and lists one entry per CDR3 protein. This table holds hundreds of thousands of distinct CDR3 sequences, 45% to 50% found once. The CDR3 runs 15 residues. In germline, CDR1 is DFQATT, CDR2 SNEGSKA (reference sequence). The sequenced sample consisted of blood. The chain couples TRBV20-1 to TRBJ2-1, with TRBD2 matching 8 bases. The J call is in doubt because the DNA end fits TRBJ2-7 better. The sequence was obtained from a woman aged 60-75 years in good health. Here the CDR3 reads CSAIEAGAAYNEQYF. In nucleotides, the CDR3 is TGCAGTGCTATCGAAGCGGGGGCTGCCTACAATGAGCAGTACTTC.